These 25 T cell receptor beta chains were sequenced from one sample in a study of blood T cell repertoires in COVID-19. This table comes from immunoSEQ multiplex PCR, and its TCRdb copy is limited to in-frame clones, with some not included. The sample records under 200,000 clones, approximately 80% being singletons. Source material: PBMCs or T cells enriched from blood (not recorded which). These receptors came from a woman aged 55-75 years who had recovered from COVID-19.

The J gene is TRBJ1-1, the V gene TRBV27; maybe TRBD1 (5 bases). The V gene lost 6 bases and the J gene lost 10 bases, with 15 bases spanning the gap. The CDR3 loop spans 12 amino acids. CDR1 and CDR2 (germline): MNHEY, SMNVEV (reference sequence). Written as DNA, the CDR3 is TGTGCCAGCAGCGCAGGGAATTTAGGAGCTTTCTTT. It is translated as CASSAGNLGAFF.

The chain is built from TRBV7-9 and TRBJ2-7, with D perhaps matching TRBD2 (6 bases). V lost 5 bases, J lost 3 bases, and 8 bases lay in between. The CDR3 totals 12 residues. Germline V gene data show CDR1 as SEHNR and CDR2 as FQNEAQ (reference sequence). Written as DNA, the CDR3 is TGTGCCAGCAGCACTAGCTACTACGAGCAGTACTTC. Its translation: CASSTSYYEQYF.

This clone was observed a single time. The chain has TRBV5-4 and TRBJ2-3, with TRBD2 matching over 11 bases. Trimming at V came to 4 bases and at J to 9 bases, leaving 10 bases not matched to a gene. The germline V gene encodes CDR1 SGHNT and CDR2 YYREEE (reference sequence). This CDR3 region has 15 residues. CDR3 loop: CASSALAGGLKTQYF. The CDR3 coding sequence is TGTGCCAGCAGCGCTTTAGCGGGGGGGCTGAAGACGCAGTATTTT. Drawing the rest from reference TRBV5-4 and TRBJ2-3, the complete variable domain is ETGVTQSPTHLIKTRGQQVTLRCSSQSGHNTVSWYQQALGQGPQFIFQYYREEENGRGNFPPRFSGLQFPNYSSELNVNALELDDSALYLCASSALAGGLKTQYFGPGTRLTVL.

The chain uses TRBV15 and TRBJ2-5, with D possibly matching TRBD1 (6 bases). Germline CDR1 reads LNHNV; CDR2 reads YYDKDF (reference sequence). V was shortened by 8 bases and J by 2 bases, with 9 bases between the two germline ends. This CDR3 region has 12 residues. This chain's CDR3 is CATGQPQETQYF. The CDR3 DNA sequence: TGTGCCACCGGACAGCCGCAAGAGACCCAGTACTTC.

V gene TRBV27 combines with J gene TRBJ2-1, with a weak D call TRBD1 (5 bases). The V gene lost 4 bases and the J gene lost 4 bases, with 11 bases spanning the gap. The CDR3 loop spans 14 amino acids. The germline CDR1 and CDR2 sequences are MNHEY and SMNVEV (reference sequence). Here the CDR3 DNA reads TGTGCCAGCAGTTCCTTATCAGGGTACAATGAGCAGTTCTTC. It yields the protein CASSSLSGYNEQFF.

The gene calls are TRBV29-1 and TRBJ1-2, with 7 bases aligning to TRBD1. The CDR3 is 12 residues long. Germline lookup yields CDR1 SQVTM and CDR2 ANQGSEA. V was pared by 5 bases and J by 8 bases, with 8 bases of the junction left unmatched. This chain's CDR3 is CSVRQGESGYTF. The CDR3 bases are TGCAGCGTTCGACAGGGAGAATCGGGCTACACCTTC.

The chain has TRBV5-1 and TRBJ2-7, with D perhaps TRBD1 (5 bases). CDR1 and CDR2 from the germline V gene are SGHRS and YFSETQ. The CDR3 sequence is 15 residues long. V dropped 5 bases and J dropped 2 bases, with 17 bases sitting between them. The CDR3 sequence is CASRPLQESAYEQYF. The CDR3 DNA is TGCGCCAGCAGACCATTACAGGAGTCGGCCTACGAGCAGTACTTC.

V is TRBV6-5 and J is TRBJ2-7; weak D call: TRBD1 (7 bases). V was shortened by 8 bases and J by 3 bases, with 14 bases between the two germline ends. The CDR3 is made up of 13 amino acids. Germline values: CDR1 MNHEY, CDR2 SVGAGI. The CDR3 spells CASAGQKSYEQYF. The CDR3 nucleotides read TGTGCCAGCGCGGGACAGAAAAGCTACGAGCAGTACTTC.

This chain connects TRBV7-9 to TRBJ2-2, with 8 nucleotides matching TRBD2. Germline assignment: CDR1 SEHNR and CDR2 FQNEAQ (reference sequence). The CDR3 loop spans 17 amino acids. With V trimmed by 2 bases and J by 7 bases, 12 bases remained unmatched. The CDR3 DNA sequence: TGTGCCAGCAGCTTATCACGCGGGGGGATAGTCGGCGGGGAGCTGTTTTTT. It yields the protein CASSLSRGGIVGGELFF. The full variable domain, with the rest looked up from reference TRBV7-9 and TRBJ2-2, is DTGVSQNPRHKITKRGQNVTFRCDPISEHNRLYWYRQTLGQGPEFLTYFQNEAQLEKSRLLSDRFSAERPKGSFSTLEIQRTEQGDSAMYLCASSLSRGGIVGGELFFGEGSRLTVL.

The rearrangement uses TRBV25-1 and TRBJ2-1; 12 nucleotides agree with TRBD2. V shed 9 bases, J shed 4 bases, and the junction held 4 bases outside the gene matches. Germline V CDR1 and CDR2: MGHDK, SYGVNS. This CDR3 contains 14 residues. The CDR3 here is CASATSGRYNEQFF. CDR3 bases: TGTGCCAGTGCCACTAGCGGGAGGTACAATGAGCAGTTCTTC.

The chain employs TRBV6-5 and TRBJ1-6, with a tentative D call TRBD1 (5 bases). Germline V gene sequence: CDR1 MNHEY, CDR2 SVGAGI. The V end lost 8 bases, the J end lost 13 bases, and 21 bases lay between the germline ends. This CDR3 has 14 amino acids. The CDR3 protein is CASGPRQGGRPLHF. For the CDR3, the DNA is TGTGCCAGCGGGCCTAGGCAGGGTGGTAGGCCCCTCCACTTT.

The rearrangement uses TRBV7-9 and TRBJ2-1; TRBD2 might be the D (7 bases). CDR1 and CDR2 from the germline V gene are SEHNR and FQNEAQ (reference sequence). The CDR3 length is 15 residues. Trimming removed 4 bases at V and 9 bases at J, with 19 bases between. CDR3 in DNA: TGTGCCAGCAGCTCGAGGGGGACTATCTTCCGTGAGCAGTTCTTC. It yields the protein CASSSRGTIFREQFF.

The chain carries TRBV6-2 or TRBV6-3 and TRBJ2-1; 12 nucleotides line up with TRBD2. Germline values: CDR1 MNHEY, CDR2 SVGEGT. V lost 7 bases, J lost 3 bases, and 7 bases stayed unmatched. The CDR3 covers 16 residues. The CDR3 coding sequence is TGTGCCAGCATCCCCGAGGGACTAGCGGGCTACAATGAGCAGTTCTTC. Translated: CASIPEGLAGYNEQFF.

V usage is TRBV3-1 (or the pseudogene TRBV3-2) and J usage is TRBJ2-1, with D possibly matching TRBD2 (5 bases). V was cut by 0 bases and J by 0 bases, with 9 bases left in between. The CDR3 extends over 16 amino acids. CDR1 is LGHDT, CDR2 YNNKEL, per germline (reference sequence). The CDR3 sequence is CASSQERASSYNEQFF. CDR3 coding DNA: TGTGCCAGCAGCCAAGAGCGGGCTAGCTCCTACAATGAGCAGTTCTTC.

J is TRBJ2-1 and V is TRBV9; 7 positions agree with TRBD1. The germline CDR1 and CDR2 sequences are SGDLS and YYNGEE. The CDR3 extends over 16 amino acids. Unmatched junction bases numbered 9, after V lost 0 bases and J lost 6 bases. The CDR3 region has the DNA TGTGCCAGCAGCGTAGTCGCAGGGGGAATCGGCAATGAGCAGTTCTTC. It specifies CASSVVAGGIGNEQFF.

The rearrangement joins TRBV12-5 to TRBJ1-1; D not resolved. The CDR3 is made up of 12 amino acids. Trimming took off 6 bases at V and 6 bases at J, with 11 bases between the two ends. Germline V gene data show CDR1 as LGHNT and CDR2 as FRNRAP. The CDR3 coding sequence is TGTGCTAGTGGCGACGACATCTCTGAAGCTTTCTTT. Protein product: CASGDDISEAFF.

As regards this clone: At one end the junction does not follow the germline gene, possibly because of a read error. V gene TRBV6-5 combines with J gene TRBJ1-1; 8 positions match TRBD1. Germline V gene data show CDR1 as MNHEY and CDR2 as SVGAGI. The CDR3 is made up of 14 amino acids. The CDR3, as DNA: TGTGCCAGCAGCCCGGACAGGGTGAACGCTGAAGCTTTCTTT. Translated: CASSPDRVNAEAFF.

This chain joins TRBV2 and TRBJ1-2; unclear D gene. The V gene's germline CDR1 is SNHLY and CDR2 FYNNEI. V lost 6 bases and J 2 bases, leaving 16 bases between the germline ends. CDR3 length: 15 residues. In DNA, the CDR3 is TGTGCCAGCAGCGGGCAGAGCGGAACCAACTATGGCTACACCTTC. It codes for CASSGQSGTNYGYTF.

This clone was counted only a few times. The J gene is TRBJ1-4, the V gene TRBV9; possibly TRBD1 for D (6 bases). The V and J ends lost 0 bases and 6 bases respectively, with 9 bases between them. The CDR3 is 14 amino acids. Germline V lookup: CDR1 SGDLS, CDR2 YYNGEE. The CDR3 coding sequence is TGTGCCAGCAGCGTAGAAAGACAGGATGAAAAACTGTTTTTT. Translation: CASSVERQDEKLFF.

The sample holds one count of this clone. This rearrangement joins TRBV30 to TRBJ2-1, with TRBD2 matching 15 bases. The CDR3 is made up of 20 amino acids. V lost 1 base and J lost 6; bases outside the gene matches: 16. Germline values: CDR1 GTSNPN, CDR2 SVGIG (reference sequence). In DNA, the CDR3 is TGTGCCTGGAGTGCCCCGGGGACTAGCGGGGGGCGGGGGTCCGCCAATGAGCAGTTCTTC. Its translation: CAWSAPGTSGGRGSANEQFF.

The CDR3 loop is CASSVQGASGANVLTF. The CDR3 nucleotides are TGTGCCAGCAGTGTACAGGGGGCAAGTGGGGCCAACGTCCTGACTTTC. The chain is built from TRBV2 and TRBJ2-6, with 9 bases that match TRBD1. This CDR3 comprises 16 residues. Trimming cost V 4 bases and J 3 bases; bases outside gene matches: 4. From germline, CDR1 is SNHLY and CDR2 FYNNEI.

The chain joins TRBV7-3 to TRBJ2-5; D is ambiguous. V shed 4 bases and J shed 4 bases, with 10 bases lying between them. CDR1 SGHTA and CDR2 FQGTGA come from the germline V gene. The CDR3 spans 13 residues. The CDR3 region is CASSSTYRETQYF. In nucleotides, the CDR3 is TGTGCCAGCAGCTCAACTTATAGAGAGACCCAGTACTTC.

The chain links TRBV4-1 to TRBJ2-3; 10 bases fit TRBD2. Germline CDR1 MGHRA, CDR2 YSYEKL. Trimming took 4 bases from V and 2 from J; bases not matched to a gene: 3. This CDR3 comprises 15 residues. The CDR3 sequence is CASSRTSGNTDTQYF. The CDR3 DNA follows: TGCGCCAGCAGCCGGACTAGCGGAAACACAGATACGCAGTATTTT.

This sequence joins TRBV6-1 and TRBJ1-3, with D tentatively TRBD1 (5 bases). Per the germline V gene, CDR1 is MNHNS and CDR2 is SASEGT. The germline V and J ends were trimmed by 2 bases and 4 bases, with 9 bases remaining between them. This CDR3 has 14 residues. The CDR3 is CASSERGWGNTIYF. CDR3 in DNA: TGTGCCAGCAGTGAAAGGGGCTGGGGAAACACCATATATTTT.

This CDR3 is CSASGQLNYGYTF. Written as DNA, the CDR3 is TGCAGTGCTAGTGGACAGCTAAACTATGGCTACACCTTC. The chain recombines TRBV20-1 with TRBJ1-2, with TRBD1 as a possible D gene (6 bases). Per the germline V gene, CDR1 is DFQATT and CDR2 is SNEGSKA (reference sequence). Trimming took 3 bases from V and 2 from J, leaving 10 bases between them. The CDR3 covers 13 residues.